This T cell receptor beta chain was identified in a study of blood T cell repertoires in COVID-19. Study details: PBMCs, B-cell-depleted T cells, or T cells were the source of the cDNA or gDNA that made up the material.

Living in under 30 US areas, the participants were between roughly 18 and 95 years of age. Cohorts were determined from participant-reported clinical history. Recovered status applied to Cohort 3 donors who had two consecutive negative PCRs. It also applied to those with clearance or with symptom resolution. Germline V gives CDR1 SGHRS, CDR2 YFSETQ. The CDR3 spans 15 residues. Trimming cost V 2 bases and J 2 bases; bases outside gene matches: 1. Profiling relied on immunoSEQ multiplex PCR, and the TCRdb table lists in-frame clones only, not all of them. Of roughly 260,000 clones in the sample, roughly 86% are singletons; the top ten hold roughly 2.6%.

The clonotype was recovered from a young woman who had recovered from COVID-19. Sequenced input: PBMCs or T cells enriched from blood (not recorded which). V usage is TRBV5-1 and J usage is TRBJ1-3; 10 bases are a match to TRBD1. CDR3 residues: CASSFGQGAGNTIYF. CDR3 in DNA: TGCGCCAGCAGCTTCGGACAGGGGGCTGGAAACACCATATATTTT.